The source of this TCR beta chain is a study of blood T cell repertoires in COVID-19. Across the study: Italy, Spain and the United States were the sources of the convalescent and acute COVID-19 samples. The analysed material was cDNA or gDNA that came from T cells, B-cell-depleted T cells, or PBMCs.

Trimming took 5 bases from V and 9 from J; bases not matched to a gene: 13. Germline loops: CDR1 SGHAT, CDR2 FQDESV (reference sequence). The CDR3 covers 16 residues. In the original workflow: Cell counts per sample came from amplifying reference gene primers. The repertoire was sequenced with immunoSEQ multiplex PCR; TCRdb's copy has only in-frame clones and lacks some. Clone size and the V and J calls come from that table; the DNA yielded D and trimming. This sample carries about 220,000 clones, approximately 83% of them seen once, and the ten largest clones take less than 2.5%. Sequenced input: peripheral blood. The rearrangement links TRBV11-1 to TRBJ2-1; 10 nucleotides agree with TRBD2. This clonotype was obtained from a woman aged 55-69 years with acute or convalescent COVID-19. CDR3 loop: CASSRTRASGGFEQFF. The DNA for the CDR3 is TGTGCCAGCAGCCGAACCCGAGCTAGCGGGGGTTTTGAGCAGTTCTTC.